The sequence of this T cell receptor beta chain was determined in a study of T cell clonotyping in hematopoietic cell transplantation. In germline, CDR1 is SEHNR, CDR2 FQNEAQ (reference sequence). V shed 5 bases and J 4 bases; nucleotides not matched to a gene: 8. The CDR3 has 15 amino acids. This clone was picked up a small number of times. The antigen remains unidentified. Generated by immunoSEQ multiplex PCR, the TCRdb table keeps only in-frame clones and is missing some. The table includes thousands of clones, approximately 26% detected once. Study-level points and caveats: Pathologically expanded recipient clonotypes increased progressively from day 30 to day 180 as diversity fell. Higher Inverse Simpson Index values in graft donor and pretransplant recipient predicted broader posttransplant TCR diversity. No sorting was done, leaving CD4 and CD8 contributions mixed.

Source: peripheral blood mononuclear cells, taken 180 days after allogeneic stem cell transplant. V usage is TRBV7-9 and J usage is TRBJ2-1; 7 bases are a match to TRBD2. The origin of this receptor is a male patient in his 40s who had an allogeneic stem cell transplant from an unrelated donor, so the T cells may come from the graft donor. Some clones in this sample may be carry-over from other donors' samples. This chain's CDR3 is CASSPGGGAYNEQFF. CDR3 coding DNA: TGTGCCAGCAGCCCGGGCGGGGGAGCTTACAATGAGCAGTTCTTC.